This T cell receptor (beta chain) was recovered during a study of Graves' ophthalmopathy and Graves' hyperthyroidism. Investigators amplified TCR beta CDR3 regions from RNA transcripts. Second-round multiplex PCR followed a first-round RT-PCR using HTBI primers. TCRdb fed the multiplex PCR reads into MiXCR, producing one record per CDR3 protein. The table includes around 400,000 distinct CDR3 sequences, about 18% detected once. This clonotype was detected many times. Its cognate antigen is unknown. This CDR3 comprises 13 residues. Unmatched junction bases numbered 3, after V lost 6 bases and J lost 5 bases. Germline V gene data show CDR1 as MNHEY and CDR2 as SVGEGT. Study results and limitations: Detected in blood as well were most expanded thyroid clonotypes with frequency above 0.001. The model's ophthalmopathy progression predictions had about 71% sensitivity and less than 85% specificity.

This TCR was recovered from a woman in her late teens or twenties with Graves' ophthalmopathy. This chain uses TRBV6-2 or TRBV6-3 with TRBJ2-2, with TRBD1 matching over 7 bases. The sample comprised peripheral blood. The CDR3 region is CASRTGSTGELFF. The CDR3 nucleotides are TGTGCCAGCAGGACAGGGAGTACCGGGGAGCTGTTTTTT.